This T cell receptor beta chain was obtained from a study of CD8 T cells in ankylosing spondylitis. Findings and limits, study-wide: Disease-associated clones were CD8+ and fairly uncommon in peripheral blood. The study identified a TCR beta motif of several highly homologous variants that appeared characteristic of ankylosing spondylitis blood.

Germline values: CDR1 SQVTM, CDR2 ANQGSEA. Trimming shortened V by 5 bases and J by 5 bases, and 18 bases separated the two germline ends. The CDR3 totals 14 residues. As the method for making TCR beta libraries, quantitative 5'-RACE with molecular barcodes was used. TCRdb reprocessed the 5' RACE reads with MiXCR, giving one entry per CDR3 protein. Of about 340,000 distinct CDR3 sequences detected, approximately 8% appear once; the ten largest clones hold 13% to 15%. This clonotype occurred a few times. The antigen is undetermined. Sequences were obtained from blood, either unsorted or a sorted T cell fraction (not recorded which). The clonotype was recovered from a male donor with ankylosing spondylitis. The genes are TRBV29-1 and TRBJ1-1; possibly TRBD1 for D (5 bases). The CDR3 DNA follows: TGCAGCGTTATTCAGGGTGGGAGTGGGACTGAAGCTTTCTTT. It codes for CSVIQGGSGTEAFF.